This T cell receptor beta chain was identified in a study of T cell responses to AZD1222 COVID-19 vaccine. Study background: Analyses pooled second doses at about 4 or about 12 weeks. Study outcomes and limitations: Variant regions that are unmutated are reportedly the target of nearly half of spike-specific TCRs.

The protocol was immunoSEQ multiplex PCR, while the TCRdb copy is restricted to in-frame clones and leaves out a portion. The sample carries about 130,000 clones, roughly 86% recorded once. Remarks on this clone: Its antigen remains unidentified.

CDR1 and CDR2 (germline): SGHNT, YYREEE (reference sequence). V was pared by 3 bases and J by 1 base, with 6 bases of the junction left unmatched. The CDR3 contains 15 residues. The chain is built from TRBV5-4 and TRBJ1-1, with TRBD1 identical over 7 bases. This sequence originates from an adult in good health. Sequencing was performed on peripheral blood, taken on day 0 of AZD1222 vaccination. DNA of the CDR3: TGTGCCAGCAGCTCCCCAAGACAGGGGAACACTGAAGCTTTCTTT. Amino acid sequence: CASSSPRQGNTEAFF.